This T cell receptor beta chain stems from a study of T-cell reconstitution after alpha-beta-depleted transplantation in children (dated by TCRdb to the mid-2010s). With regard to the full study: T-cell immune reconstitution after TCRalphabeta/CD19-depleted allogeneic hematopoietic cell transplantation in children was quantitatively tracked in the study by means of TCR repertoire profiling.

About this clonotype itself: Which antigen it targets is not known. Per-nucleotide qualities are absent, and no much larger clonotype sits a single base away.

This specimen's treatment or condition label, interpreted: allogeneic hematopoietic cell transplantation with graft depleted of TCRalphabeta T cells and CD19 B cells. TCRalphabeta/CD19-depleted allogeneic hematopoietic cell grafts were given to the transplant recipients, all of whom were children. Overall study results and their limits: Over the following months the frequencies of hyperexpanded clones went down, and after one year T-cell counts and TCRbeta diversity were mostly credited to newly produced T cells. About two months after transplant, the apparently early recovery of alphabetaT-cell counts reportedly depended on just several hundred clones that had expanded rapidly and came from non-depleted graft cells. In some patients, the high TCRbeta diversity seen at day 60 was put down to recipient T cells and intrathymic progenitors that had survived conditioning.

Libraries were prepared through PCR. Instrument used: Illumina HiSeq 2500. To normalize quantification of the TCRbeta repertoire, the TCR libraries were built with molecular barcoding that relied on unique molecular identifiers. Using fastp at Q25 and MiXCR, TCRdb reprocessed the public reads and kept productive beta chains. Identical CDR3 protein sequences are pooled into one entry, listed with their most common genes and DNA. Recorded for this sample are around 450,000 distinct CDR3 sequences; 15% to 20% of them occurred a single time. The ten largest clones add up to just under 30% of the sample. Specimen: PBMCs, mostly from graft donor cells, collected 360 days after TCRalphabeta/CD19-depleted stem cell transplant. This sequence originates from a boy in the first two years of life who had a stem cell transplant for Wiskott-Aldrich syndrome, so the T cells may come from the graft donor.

CDR3 loop: CASSNRPRGLNTEAFF. The nucleotide sequence reads TGTGCCAGCAGTAACCGACCCAGGGGGCTGAACACTGAAGCTTTCTTT. The V and J genes are TRBV6-5 and TRBJ1-1; TRBD1 matches 8 bases in the middle. CDR1 and CDR2 (MNHEY, SVGAGI) derive from the germline V gene. The V end gives up 5 bases and the J end 0 bases, leaving 8 bases in the junction not matched to a gene. The CDR3, cysteine through phenylalanine, is 16 amino acids long. Just the 48-base CDR3 DNA is kept, in frame starting at base 1.